The 23 T cell receptor beta chains in this list originate from one sample, sequenced in a study of CD8+CD57+ T cells in acquired aplastic anemia. Profiling that covered TCR beta VDJ and CDR3 relied on genomic DNA as its template. TCRdb fed the reads into MiXCR, producing one record per CDR3 protein. The sample has about 180,000 distinct CDR3 sequences, 45% to 50% seen once. Sequencing input: sorted CD4+, CD8+, or CD8+CD57+ T cells (not recorded which) from PBMCs. All receptors derive from a human donor in good health.

With respect to this clonotype: This may be a read error, as it is one base from a much larger clone. V usage is TRBV20-1 and J usage is TRBJ2-1; D tentatively reads TRBD1 or TRBD2 (7 bases each). Trimming stripped 5 bases from V and 4 bases from J, with 18 bases between. Per germline, CDR1 DFQATT and CDR2 SNEGSKA (reference sequence). The CDR3 runs 15 residues. This CDR3 is CSAENRGGVYNEQFF. The CDR3 nucleotides read TGCAGTGCTGAAAACAGGGGAGGGGTATACAATGAGCAGTTCTTC.

This clonotype was counted between two and nine times. This chain's CDR3 is CAWSVKGLIRNTIYF. The CDR3 bases are TGTGCCTGGAGTGTCAAGGGGCTTATCCGGAACACCATATATTTT. V and J are TRBV30 and TRBJ1-3; possibly TRBD1 for D (5 bases). Trimming removed 0 bases at V and 7 bases at J, with 16 bases between. The CDR3 loop spans 15 amino acids. Per germline, CDR1 GTSNPN and CDR2 SVGIG (reference sequence).

The genes are TRBV4-2 and TRBJ2-3; D perhaps matches TRBD2 (6 bases). Germline loops: CDR1 LGHNA, CDR2 YNFKEQ. V was pared by 1 base and J by 3 bases, with 20 bases between. CDR3 size: 18 residues. The CDR3: CASSQVAGIGTYTDTQYF. The CDR3 coding sequence is TGTGCCAGCAGCCAAGTTGCGGGGATAGGGACCTATACAGATACGCAGTATTTT.

V usage is TRBV10-3 and J usage is TRBJ2-2; TRBD2 matches at 10 bases. J was trimmed by 6 bases and V by 5 bases; bases with no gene match: 3. This CDR3 spans 14 amino acids. In germline, CDR1 is ENHRY, CDR2 SYGVKD. This CDR3 reads CAISPSGSPGELFF. The DNA of the CDR3 is TGTGCCATCAGTCCTAGCGGGAGTCCCGGGGAGCTGTTTTTT.

Points on this clonotype: At one of its ends the junction is not consistent with the germline gene, which may arise from a read error. V usage is TRBV9 and J usage is TRBJ1-1; no clear D. The CDR3 totals 13 residues. The germline V gene has CDR1 SGDLS and CDR2 YYNGEE. The CDR3 sequence: CASSVAEGTDAFF. The CDR3 bases are TGTGCCAGCAGCGTAGCCGAGGGCACTGACGCTTTCTTT.

This clonotype came up once. This chain uses TRBV20-1 with TRBJ1-5, with D uncertain. The CDR3 covers 13 residues. CDR1 is DFQATT, CDR2 SNEGSKA, per germline (reference sequence). Trimming shortened V by 1 base and J by 4 bases, and 8 bases separated the two germline ends. CDR3 region: CSARGGGNQPQHF. DNA for the CDR3: TGCAGTGCTAGAGGGGGAGGAAATCAGCCCCAGCATTTT.

The V call is TRBV29-1, the J call TRBJ1-6, with D perhaps TRBD1 (5 bases). The CDR3 length is 14 residues. Germline CDR1 and CDR2: SQVTM and ANQGSEA. Trimming pared 5 bases from V and 8 bases from J, leaving 16 bases between. The CDR3 DNA sequence: TGCAGCGTTTCAGTGGGGGAGGTCGATTCACCCCTCCACTTT. Its protein is CSVSVGEVDSPLHF.

The J gene is TRBJ1-5, the V gene TRBV20-1, with a tentative D call TRBD1 (5 bases). Trimming stripped 5 bases from V and 0 bases from J, with 11 bases between. In germline, CDR1 is DFQATT, CDR2 SNEGSKA (reference sequence). The CDR3 runs to 14 residues. CDR3 DNA sequence: TGCAGTGCTCGAAACAGGTTTAGCAATCAGCCCCAGCATTTT. It is translated as CSARNRFSNQPQHF.

The chain recombines TRBV15 with TRBJ1-2; no clear D. In germline, CDR1 is LNHNV, CDR2 YYDKDF (reference sequence). This CDR3 has 15 residues. The V and J ends lost 1 base and 2 bases respectively, with 11 bases between them. The CDR3 DNA is TGTGCCACCAGCAGAGCACCCCAGTGGAACTATGGCTACACCTTC. As protein: CATSRAPQWNYGYTF.

V and J are TRBV25-1 and TRBJ2-3, with 10 bases fitting TRBD2. CDR1 is MGHDK, CDR2 SYGVNS, per germline. The CDR3 runs 15 residues. V trimming: 4 bases; J trimming: 2 bases; junction bases outside the gene matches: 3. CDR3 residues: CASSGLAGYTDTQYF. The CDR3 bases are TGTGCCAGCAGTGGACTAGCGGGTTACACAGATACGCAGTATTTT. Drawing the rest from reference TRBV25-1 and TRBJ2-3, the complete variable domain is EADIYQTPRYLVIGTGKKITLECSQTMGHDKMYWYQQDPGMELHLIHYSYGVNSTEKGDLSSESTVSRIRTEHFPLTLESARPSHTSQYLCASSGLAGYTDTQYFGPGTRLTVL.

V is TRBV5-5 and J is TRBJ2-7; D could derive from TRBD1 or TRBD2 (5 bases each). The end of the DNA is better explained by TRBJ2-5, so the J call may be wrong. The CDR3 loop spans 15 amino acids. Looked up from germline, CDR1 is SGHKS and CDR2 is YYEKEE (reference sequence). The CDR3 loop reads CASSLAPRGVETQYF. The CDR3 DNA sequence: TGTGCCAGCAGCTTGGCCCCCAGAGGGGTAGAGACCCAGTACTTC.

This clonotype came up many times. The chain joins TRBV20-1 to TRBJ2-3; 8 nucleotides align to TRBD2. The J segment lost 1 base and the V segment lost 7 bases, leaving 7 bases of the junction unmatched. The CDR3 extends over 14 amino acids. CDR1 DFQATT and CDR2 SNEGSKA come from the germline V gene (reference sequence). The CDR3 DNA reads TGCAGTGTTTACACTAGCGGTCGCACAGATACGCAGTATTTT. Translated: CSVYTSGRTDTQYF.

The genes are TRBV28 and TRBJ2-5; TRBD2 might be the D (5 bases). The CDR3 sequence is 11 residues long. Per the germline V gene, CDR1 is MDHEN and CDR2 is SYDVKM. V was shortened by 11 bases and J by 4 bases, with 11 bases between the two germline ends. The CDR3 region has the DNA TGTGCCCCACTAGGGTCAGAGACCCAGTACTTC. It codes for CAPLGSETQYF.

This sequence joins TRBV29-1 and TRBJ2-3; 10 bases line up with TRBD2. This CDR3 has 14 amino acids. With 7 bases clipped from V and 5 bases from J, the junction kept 9 bases outside the gene matches. Germline V CDR1 and CDR2: SQVTM, ANQGSEA. The CDR3 nucleotides read TGCAGCGCCAAGAAGCGGGAGGGCGGAGATACGCAGTATTTT. Its translation: CSAKKREGGDTQYF.

This clonotype was counted many times. The chain recombines TRBV6-1 with TRBJ2-5, with D tentatively TRBD2 (6 bases). This CDR3 has 14 residues. Germline V gene sequence: CDR1 MNHNS, CDR2 SASEGT. Trimming removed 8 bases at V and 2 bases at J, with 15 bases between. The DNA of the CDR3 is TGTGCCAGCTCCTACCGGGACTTACAAGAGACCCAGTACTTC. It specifies CASSYRDLQETQYF.

Concerning this clonotype: A much more abundant neighbour one base away suggests this may be a read error. This chain connects TRBV20-1 to TRBJ1-3; 8 bases line up with TRBD1. Germline assignment: CDR1 DFQATT and CDR2 SNEGSKA (reference sequence). CDR3 length equals 13 residues. The CDR3 region has the DNA TGCAGTGCTGTGACAGGGGTAGGAAACACCACATATTTT. Encoded protein: CSAVTGVGNTTYF.

The sample holds many counts of this clonotype. The V and J genes are TRBV7-2 and TRBJ1-5; 10 bases line up with TRBD1. J was trimmed by 5 bases and V by 5 bases; bases with no gene match: 6. Germline V gene lookup returns CDR1 SGHTA and CDR2 FQGNSA. There are 15 residues in the CDR3. CDR3: CASSGRTGGDQPQHF. The CDR3 DNA is TGTGCCAGCAGCGGCCGGACAGGGGGGGATCAGCCCCAGCATTTT.

This clonotype appeared many times. The genes are TRBV6-1 and TRBJ2-7, with a possible D match to TRBD1 (6 bases). The CDR3 contains 14 residues. The V gene lost 6 bases and the J gene lost 2 bases, with 14 bases spanning the gap. CDR1 and CDR2 from the germline V gene are MNHNS and SASEGT. CDR3 bases: TGTGCCAGCAGACCCGGGACAAAGACCTACGAGCAGTACTTC. Translation: CASRPGTKTYEQYF.

The chain is built from TRBV4-3 and TRBJ1-1; TRBD1 might be the D (6 bases). Germline V gene sequence: CDR1 LGHNA, CDR2 YSLEER. CDR3 length: 15 amino acids. Trimming took off 0 bases at V and 5 bases at J, with 13 bases between the two ends. The CDR3 bases are TGCGCCAGCAGCCAAGATCGGGGGGCGCGGACTGAAGCTTTCTTT. Protein sequence: CASSQDRGARTEAFF.

This clonotype was observed a few times. This rearrangement joins TRBV30 to TRBJ1-6; a possible D gene is TRBD1 (5 bases). The CDR3 extends over 15 amino acids. Germline V lookup: CDR1 GTSNPN, CDR2 SVGIG (reference sequence). Between the trimmed V and J ends, which lost 4 bases and 1 base, there was a span of 11 bases. DNA of the CDR3: TGTGCCTGGATGATGGGGGAGTCCTATAATTCACCCCTCCACTTT. Protein product: CAWMMGESYNSPLHF.

Details on this clonotype: Possible read error: a much larger clone is one base away. This sequence joins TRBV11-1 and TRBJ2-1; 9 nucleotides line up with TRBD2. There are 15 residues in the CDR3. J gave up 5 bases and V 6 bases, and 8 bases lay outside the gene matches. Germline V lookup: CDR1 SGHAT, CDR2 FQDESV (reference sequence). This CDR3 reads CASSTGASGDNEQFF. CDR3 bases: TGTGCCAGCAGTACCGGGGCTAGCGGGGACAATGAGCAGTTCTTC.

Details on this clonotype: At one boundary the junction diverges from the germline segment, which might be a read error. The chain recombines TRBV7-2 with TRBJ2-3; 7 bases fit TRBD2. The CDR3 extends over 18 amino acids. The V gene's germline CDR1 is SGHTA and CDR2 FQGNSA. The CDR3 spells CASSLAKGEREDADTQYF. The CDR3 DNA reads TGCGCCAGCAGCTTAGCGAAAGGGGAGCGGGAAGATGCAGATACGCAGTATTTT.

Points on this clonotype: This may stem from a read error, because a much larger clone lies one nucleotide away. The chain links TRBV5-6 to TRBJ1-2; 7 positions match TRBD1. Germline V lookup: CDR1 SGHDT, CDR2 YYEEEE. The CDR3 is 14 amino acids. With V trimmed by 4 bases and J by 8 bases, 11 bases remained unmatched. The CDR3 DNA is TGTGCCAGCAGCAGGGACAGTGGGGTAATCGGCTACACCTTC. This codes for CASSRDSGVIGYTF.